The 9 T cell receptor beta chains given below trace back to one sample, sequenced in a study. TCRdb independently ran MiXCR on the RT-PCR reads; one entry per CDR3 protein. The table has more than 550,000 distinct CDR3 sequences, 14% seen once. Material for sequencing was memory CD4+ T cells from blood. These receptors all stem from a female donor in good health, serving as a healthy control.

In this sample, this clonotype turned up a few times. V is TRBV20-1 and J is TRBJ1-2; TRBD1 is a possible D gene (6 bases). V was shortened by 4 bases and J by 8 bases, with 14 bases between the two germline ends. The CDR3 contains 12 residues. The germline CDR1 and CDR2 sequences are DFQATT and SNEGSKA (reference sequence). DNA for the CDR3: TGCAGTGCTACCTTACAGGGAGGCGGCTACACCTTC. It specifies CSATLQGGGYTF.

The chain carries TRBV7-9 and TRBJ2-1, with 9 nucleotides matching TRBD2. This CDR3 has 15 amino acids. In germline, CDR1 is SEHNR, CDR2 FQNEAQ (reference sequence). Unmatched junction bases numbered 5, after V lost 8 bases and J lost 0 bases. Written as DNA, the CDR3 is TGTGCCAGCCGGGGTAGCGGGAGCTCCTACAATGAGCAGTTCTTC. Encoded protein: CASRGSGSSYNEQFF.

The rearrangement uses TRBV11-3 and TRBJ2-7; D not certain. V shed 5 bases and J shed 0 bases, with 14 bases lying between them. From germline, CDR1 is SGHNT and CDR2 YENEEA. This CDR3 is 15 amino acids long. CDR3 amino acids: CASSVARETSYEQYF. The CDR3, as DNA: TGTGCCAGCAGCGTAGCCCGAGAGACCTCCTACGAGCAGTACTTC.

This clonotype appeared a few times. This sequence joins TRBV7-2 and TRBJ1-1; tentatively, D is TRBD1 (6 bases). Germline assignment: CDR1 SGHTA and CDR2 FQGNSA. The V end lost 4 bases, the J end lost 6 bases, and 15 bases lay between the germline ends. This CDR3 is 14 amino acids long. As DNA, the CDR3 is TGTGCCAGCAGCTACAAGTCAGGGGTCGCTGAAGCTTTCTTT. It is translated as CASSYKSGVAEAFF.

This clonotype occurred a few times. V gene TRBV7-2 combines with J gene TRBJ1-2; D might be TRBD1 (6 bases). V lost 2 bases and J 3 bases, leaving 19 bases between the germline ends. The CDR3 is made up of 17 amino acids. Germline V gene data show CDR1 as SGHTA and CDR2 as FQGNSA. CDR3 in amino acids: CASSLRMAAGVDYGYTF. In DNA form, the CDR3 reads TGTGCCAGCAGCTTACGAATGGCAGCAGGGGTGGACTATGGCTACACCTTC.

This clonotype was detected a few times. This chain joins TRBV27 and TRBJ1-3; D may be TRBD1 (5 bases). Germline assignment: CDR1 MNHEY and CDR2 SMNVEV (reference sequence). CDR3 length equals 15 residues. V was shortened by 2 bases and J by 5 bases, with 13 bases between the two germline ends. CDR3 sequence: CASSLTGDPRNTIYF. The CDR3 nucleotides read TGTGCCAGCAGTTTAACGGGGGACCCAAGAAACACCATATATTTT.

This clonotype was seen at least ten times. The V and J genes are TRBV9 and TRBJ2-2, with TRBD1 matching 7 bases. The CDR3 consists of 17 residues. Germline V gene data show CDR1 as SGDLS and CDR2 as YYNGEE. V lost 0 bases to trimming and J lost 0 bases; unmatched junction nucleotides: 5. The CDR3 bases are TGTGCCAGCAGCGTAGGGGACAGCTTTTCGAACACCGGGGAGCTGTTTTTT. Translation gives CASSVGDSFSNTGELFF. The variable domain in full, with the rest retrieved from reference TRBV9 and TRBJ2-2, is DSGVTQTPKHLITATGQRVTLRCSPRSGDLSVYWYQQSLDQGLQFLIQYYNGEERAKGNILERFSAQQFPDLHSELNLSSLELGDSALYFCASSVGDSFSNTGELFFGEGSRLTVL.

This clonotype occurred many times. The chain employs TRBV6-6 and TRBJ2-7; D is perhaps TRBD2 (6 bases). This CDR3 region has 13 residues. CDR1 and CDR2 (germline): MNHNY, SVGAGI (reference sequence). The V and J ends lost 2 bases and 10 bases respectively, with 15 bases between them. Written as DNA, the CDR3 is TGTGCCAGCAGTTACACCGGACGGGGGTATCAGTACTTC. Translated: CASSYTGRGYQYF.

The J gene is TRBJ2-6, the V gene TRBV6-2 or TRBV6-3; unclear D gene. The CDR3 has 15 amino acids. Germline CDR1 and CDR2: MNHEY and SVGEGT. CDR3 bases: TGTGCTACACACCACCCCAACTCTGGGGCCAACGTCCTGACTTTC. It is translated as CATHHPNSGANVLTF.